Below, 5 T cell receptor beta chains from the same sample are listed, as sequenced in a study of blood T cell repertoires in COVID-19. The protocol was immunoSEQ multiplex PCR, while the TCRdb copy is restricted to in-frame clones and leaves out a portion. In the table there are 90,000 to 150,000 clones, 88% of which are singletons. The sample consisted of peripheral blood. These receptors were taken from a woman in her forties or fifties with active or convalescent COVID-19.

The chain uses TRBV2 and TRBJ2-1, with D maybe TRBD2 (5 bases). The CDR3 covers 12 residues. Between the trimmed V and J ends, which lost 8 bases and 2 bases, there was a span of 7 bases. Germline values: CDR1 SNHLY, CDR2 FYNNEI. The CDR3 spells CASRTAYNEQFF. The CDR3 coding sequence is TGTGCCAGCCGGACTGCCTACAATGAGCAGTTCTTC.

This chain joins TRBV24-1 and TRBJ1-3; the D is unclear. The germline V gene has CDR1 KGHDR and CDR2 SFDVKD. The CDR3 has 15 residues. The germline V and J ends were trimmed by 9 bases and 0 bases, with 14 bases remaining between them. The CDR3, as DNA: TGTGCCACCTCCTCCGGGAGAATCTCTGGAAACACCATATATTTT. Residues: CATSSGRISGNTIYF.

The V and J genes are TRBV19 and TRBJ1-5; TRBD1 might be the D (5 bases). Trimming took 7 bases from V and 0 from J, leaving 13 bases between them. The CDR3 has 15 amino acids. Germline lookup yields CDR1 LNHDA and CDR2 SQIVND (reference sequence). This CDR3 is CASTPGGDSNQPQHF. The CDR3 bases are TGTGCCAGTACCCCCGGGGGGGATAGCAATCAGCCCCAGCATTTT.

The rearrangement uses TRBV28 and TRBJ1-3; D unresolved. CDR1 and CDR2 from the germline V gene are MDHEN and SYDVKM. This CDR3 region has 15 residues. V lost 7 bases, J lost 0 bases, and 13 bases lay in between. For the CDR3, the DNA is TGTGCCAGCACCTCCGGGGTCAACTCTGGAAACACCATATATTTT. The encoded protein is CASTSGVNSGNTIYF.

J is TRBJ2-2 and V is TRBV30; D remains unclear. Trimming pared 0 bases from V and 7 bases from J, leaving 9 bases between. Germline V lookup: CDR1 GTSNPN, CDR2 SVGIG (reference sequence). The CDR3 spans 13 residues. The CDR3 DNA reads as TGTGCCTGGAGTGTACGGTCCGACGGGGAGCTGTTTTTT. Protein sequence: CAWSVRSDGELFF.